This T cell receptor beta chain was recorded in a study of blood T cell repertoires in COVID-19. The germline gives CDR1 SGHTA, CDR2 FQGTGA. The CDR3 has 16 amino acids. V was pared by 5 bases and J by 4 bases, with 18 bases between. Using immunoSEQ multiplex PCR, the repertoire was profiled, and TCRdb retains in-frame clones only, with some absent. This table holds 200,000 to 300,000 clones, roughly 91% found once. V is TRBV7-3 and J is TRBJ1-3; tentatively, D is TRBD1 (6 bases). The origin of this receptor is a man younger than 40 with COVID-19, enrolled during active disease. Sequencing input: peripheral blood. The DNA of the CDR3 is TGTGCCAGCAGCGGGGACATACCTAACGGGGGAAACACCATATATTTT. Encoded protein: CASSGDIPNGGNTIYF. The variable domain in full, with the rest retrieved from reference TRBV7-3 and TRBJ1-3, is GAGVSQTPSNKVTEKGKYVELRCDPISGHTALYWYRQSLGQGPEFLIYFQGTGAADDSGLPNDRFFAVRPEGSVSTLKIQRTERGDSAVYLCASSGDIPNGGNTIYFGEGSWLTVV.